The clone carrying this TCR beta chain came up once. The V segment lost 3 bases and the J segment 2 bases; nucleotides outside the gene matches: 11. From germline, CDR1 is SGHRS and CDR2 YFSETQ. There are 17 residues in the CDR3. Sequencing used immunoSEQ multiplex PCR; TCRdb keeps in-frame clones, though not all of them. Among about 220,000 clones, about 88% were seen once, and the ten largest hold approximately 10%. Enrolment of Seattle patients took place during active infection, and they were followed longitudinally. This entry comes from a study of blood T cell repertoires in COVID-19. The chain joins TRBV5-1 to TRBJ1-3; TRBD1 matches at 7 bases. The sequencing input was peripheral blood. The origin of this receptor is a woman in her forties or fifties with COVID-19, enrolled during active disease. CDR3 protein: CASSWGDREKAGNTIYF. Here the CDR3 DNA reads TGCGCCAGCAGCTGGGGCGACAGGGAAAAGGCTGGAAACACCATATATTTT.